The rows below give T cell receptor beta chains drawn from one sample of a study of tumor-infiltrating lymphocytes in primary liver carcinoma. Using its own MiXCR run on the multiplex PCR reads, TCRdb lists one record per CDR3 protein. This sample yields about 200,000 distinct CDR3 sequences, of which about 61% are seen a single time; about 7.1% belongs to the top ten. The source material was peripheral blood. The receptor set was obtained from a woman aged 55-70 years with primary liver carcinoma and hepatitis B virus infection. CDR3s include the opening cysteine and the closing phenylalanine or tryptophan. The D gene is left open where the match is weak. Expanded clones are given a class, and other clones once, few, many or no size at all.

>.|TRBJ2-1|TRBV5-1|.
CASSFRAGAPFF
TGCGCCAGCAGCTTTCGGGCAGGGGCCCCGTTCTTC
>TRBD1|TRBJ1-4|TRBV11-2|.
CVSSSQGEGNEKLFF
TGTGTCAGCAGCTCGCAGGGGGAAGGTAATGAAAAACTGTTTTTT
>.|TRBJ2-3|TRBV6-1|many
CASSETALSTDTQYF
TGTGCCAGCAGTGAAACAGCGCTTAGCACAGATACGCAGTATTTT
>.|TRBJ2-7|TRBV7-9|few
CASSSDRNAYEQYF
TGTGCCAGCAGCTCCGACAGGAATGCCTACGAGCAGTACTTC
>TRBD2|TRBJ2-7|TRBV6-6|.
CASSSRFGTSGYEQYF
TGTGCCAGCTCCTCTCGCTTCGGGACTAGCGGCTACGAGCAGTACTTC
>.|TRBJ1-5|TRBV11-2|.
CASSWESNRHQHF
TGTGCCAGCAGCTGGGAGAGCAATCGGCACCAGCATTTT
>TRBD2|TRBJ2-2|TRBV12-3/TRBV12-4|.
CASTAGGPSTHTEELFF
TGTGCCAGTACCGCGGGAGGGCCAAGTACCCACACCGAGGAGCTGTTTTTT
>.|TRBJ2-3|TRBV11-2|.
CASSLIVSGRNTQYF
TGTGCCAGCAGCCTGATAGTGAGCGGGCGGAATACGCAATATTTT
>.|TRBJ1-4|TRBV6-1|few
CASSVDRFAANEKLFF
TGTGCCAGCAGCGTAGACAGGTTTGCCGCTAATGAAAAACTGTTTTTT
>.|TRBJ2-2|TRBV11-3|.
CASSLGGNTGELFF
TGTGCCAGCAGCTTAGGTGGGAACACCGGGGAGCTGTTTTTT
>.|TRBJ2-7|TRBV11-2|.
CAGSLSMGDKQYF
TGTGCAGGCAGCCTTAGCATGGGTGACAAGCAGTACTTC
>.|TRBJ2-3|TRBV11-2|medium-sized
CASSLAPFTDTQYF
TGTGCCAGCAGCTTAGCTCCGTTCACAGATACGCAGTATTTT
>.|TRBJ2-7|TRBV28|.
CASLRDGSSYEQYF
TGTGCCAGCCTAAGGGACGGGAGTTCCTACGAGCAGTACTTC
>TRBD1|TRBJ2-1|TRBV12-5|.
CAGGQGQGAPGNKQFF
TGTGCTGGTGGGCAGGGACAGGGGGCCCCCGGTAATAAGCAGTTCTTC
>.|TRBJ1-3|TRBV6-1|.
CASSEGGPGNTIYF
TGTGCCAGCAGTGAAGGCGGCCCTGGAAACACCATATATTTT
>TRBD1|TRBJ2-4|TRBV5-5|many
CASNQGQDLRKNIQYF
TGTGCCAGCAACCAAGGACAGGATTTGCGCAAAAACATTCAGTACTTC
>TRBD2|TRBJ2-7|TRBV12-3/TRBV12-4|.
CASRTSGSGAYEQYF
TGTGCCAGCAGGACAAGCGGGAGCGGTGCCTACGAGCAGTACTTC
>TRBD1|TRBJ1-1|TRBV4-1|many
CASSQAPGTGSTEAFF
TGCGCCAGCAGCCAAGCCCCCGGGACAGGCAGCACTGAAGCTTTCTTT
>.|TRBJ2-7|TRBV2|.
CASSDAGLVLYF
TGTGCCAGCAGCGATGCAGGCCTCGTACTGTACTTC
>.|TRBJ2-1|TRBV7-3|.
CASSLQARSEQFF
TGTGCCAGCAGCTTACAGGCACGGTCGGAGCAGTTCTTC
>.|TRBJ2-5|TRBV11-1|.
CASSRLVELLETQYF
TGTGCCAGCAGCCGCCTAGTGGAACTTTTGGAGACCCAGTACTTC
>.|TRBJ2-1|TRBV7-8|.
CANSLDSAGAYNEQFF
TGTGCCAACAGCTTAGACTCCGCAGGGGCCTACAATGAGCAGTTCTTC
>TRBD1|TRBJ2-7|TRBV11-2|.
CANSLGQIYEQYF
TGTGCCAACAGCTTGGGACAGATTTACGAGCAGTACTTC
>TRBD2|TRBJ2-7|TRBV28|.
CASTRTSSYEQYF
TGTGCCAGCACCCGGACTAGTTCATACGAGCAGTACTTC
>.|TRBJ2-2|TRBV19|.
CASSTRDDTGELFF
TGTGCCAGTAGTACCCGGGACGACACCGGGGAGCTGTTTTTT
>TRBD1|TRBJ1-1|TRBV6-1|.
CASSESPDRVGTEAFF
TGTGCCAGCAGTGAATCCCCGGACAGGGTAGGCACTGAAGCTTTCTTT